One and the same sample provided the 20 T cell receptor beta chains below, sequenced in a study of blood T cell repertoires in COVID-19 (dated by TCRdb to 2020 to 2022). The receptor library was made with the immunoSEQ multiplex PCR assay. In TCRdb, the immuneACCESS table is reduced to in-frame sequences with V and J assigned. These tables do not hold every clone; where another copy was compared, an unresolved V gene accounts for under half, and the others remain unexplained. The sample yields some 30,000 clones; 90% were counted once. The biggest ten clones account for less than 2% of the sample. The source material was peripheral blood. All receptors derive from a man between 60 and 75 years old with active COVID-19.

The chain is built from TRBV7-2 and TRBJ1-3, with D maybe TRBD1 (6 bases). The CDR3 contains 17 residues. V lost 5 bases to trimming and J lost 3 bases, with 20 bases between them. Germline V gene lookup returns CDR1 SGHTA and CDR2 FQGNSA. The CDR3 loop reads CASSGGGGAVVGNTIYF. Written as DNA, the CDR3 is TGTGCCAGCAGCGGAGGAGGGGGGGCGGTTGTTGGAAACACCATATATTTT.

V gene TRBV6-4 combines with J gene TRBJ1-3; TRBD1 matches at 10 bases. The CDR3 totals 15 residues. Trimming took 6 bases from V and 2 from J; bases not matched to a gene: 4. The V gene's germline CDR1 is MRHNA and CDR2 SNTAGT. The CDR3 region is CASSPGTGAGNTIYF. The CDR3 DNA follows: TGTGCCAGCAGCCCCGGGACAGGGGCTGGAAACACCATATATTTT.

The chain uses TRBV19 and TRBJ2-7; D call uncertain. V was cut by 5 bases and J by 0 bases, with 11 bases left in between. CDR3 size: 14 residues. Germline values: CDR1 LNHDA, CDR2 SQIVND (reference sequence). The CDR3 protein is CASSPHLSSYEQYF. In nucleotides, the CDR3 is TGTGCCAGTAGTCCCCATCTAAGCTCCTACGAGCAGTACTTC.

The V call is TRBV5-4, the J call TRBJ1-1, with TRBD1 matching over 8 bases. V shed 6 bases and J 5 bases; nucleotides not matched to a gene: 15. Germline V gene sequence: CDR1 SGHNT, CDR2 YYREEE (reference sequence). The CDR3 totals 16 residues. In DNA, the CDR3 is TGTGCCAGCAACCTGGACAGGGTGGCCCCGGGGACTGAAGCTTTCTTT. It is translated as CASNLDRVAPGTEAFF.

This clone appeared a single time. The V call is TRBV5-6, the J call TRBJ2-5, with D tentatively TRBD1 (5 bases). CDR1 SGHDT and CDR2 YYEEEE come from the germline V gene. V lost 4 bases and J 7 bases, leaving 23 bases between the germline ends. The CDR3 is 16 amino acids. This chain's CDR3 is CASSPPQGRPFGTQYF. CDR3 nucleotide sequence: TGTGCCAGCAGCCCGCCGCAGGGCCGGCCTTTCGGGACCCAGTACTTC.

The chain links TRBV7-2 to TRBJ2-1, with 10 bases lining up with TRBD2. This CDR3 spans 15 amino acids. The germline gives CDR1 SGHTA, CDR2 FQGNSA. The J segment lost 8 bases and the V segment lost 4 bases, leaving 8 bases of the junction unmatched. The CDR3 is CASSSSGGASHEQFF. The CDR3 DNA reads TGTGCCAGCAGCTCAAGCGGGGGGGCCTCCCATGAGCAGTTCTTC. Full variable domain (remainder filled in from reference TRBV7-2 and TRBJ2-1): GAGVSQSPSNKVTEKGKDVELRCDPISGHTALYWYRQSLGQGLEFLIYFQGNSAPDKSGLPSDRFSAERTGGSVSTLTIQRTQQEDSAVYLCASSSSGGASHEQFFGPGTRLTVL.

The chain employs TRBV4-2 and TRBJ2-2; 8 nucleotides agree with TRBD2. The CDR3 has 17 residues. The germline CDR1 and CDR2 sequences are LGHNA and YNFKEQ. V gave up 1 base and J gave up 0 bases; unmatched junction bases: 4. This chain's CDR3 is CASSQVAGGSNTGELFF. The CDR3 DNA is TGTGCCAGCAGCCAAGTCGCGGGGGGATCGAACACCGGGGAGCTGTTTTTT.

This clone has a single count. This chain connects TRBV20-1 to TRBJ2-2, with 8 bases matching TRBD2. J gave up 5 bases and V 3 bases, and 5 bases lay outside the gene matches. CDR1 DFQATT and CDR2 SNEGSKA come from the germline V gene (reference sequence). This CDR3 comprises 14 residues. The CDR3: CSASPSGFTGELFF. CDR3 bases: TGCAGTGCTAGTCCTAGCGGGTTTACCGGGGAGCTGTTTTTT.

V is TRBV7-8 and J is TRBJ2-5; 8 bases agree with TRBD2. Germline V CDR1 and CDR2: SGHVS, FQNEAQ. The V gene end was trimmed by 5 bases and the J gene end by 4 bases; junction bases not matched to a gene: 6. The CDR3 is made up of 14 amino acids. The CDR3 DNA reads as TGTGCCAGCAGCCCGGGCGGGGGGATAGAGACCCAGTACTTC. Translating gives CASSPGGGIETQYF.

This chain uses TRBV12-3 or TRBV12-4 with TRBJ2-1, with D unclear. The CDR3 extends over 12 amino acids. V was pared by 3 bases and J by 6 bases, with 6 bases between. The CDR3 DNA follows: TGTGCCAGCAGTTTTGAGAGCAATGAGCAGTTCTTC. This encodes CASSFESNEQFF.

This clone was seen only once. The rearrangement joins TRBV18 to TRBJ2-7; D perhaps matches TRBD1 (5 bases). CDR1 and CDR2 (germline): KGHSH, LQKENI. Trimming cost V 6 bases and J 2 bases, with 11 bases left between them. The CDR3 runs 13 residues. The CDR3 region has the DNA TGTGCCAGCTCGCGGACGGACACCTACGAGCAGTACTTC. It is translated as CASSRTDTYEQYF.

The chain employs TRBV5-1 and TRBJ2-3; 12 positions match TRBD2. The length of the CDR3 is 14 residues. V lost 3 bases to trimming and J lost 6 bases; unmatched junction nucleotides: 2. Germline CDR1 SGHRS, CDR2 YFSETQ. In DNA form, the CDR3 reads TGCGCCAGCAGCTCTAGCGGGGGGGTGGATACGCAGTATTTT. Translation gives CASSSSGGVDTQYF.

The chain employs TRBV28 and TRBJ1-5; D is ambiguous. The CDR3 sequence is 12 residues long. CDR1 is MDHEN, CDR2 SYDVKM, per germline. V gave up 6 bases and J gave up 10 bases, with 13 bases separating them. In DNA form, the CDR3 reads TGTGCCAGCAGCCCTCGTCAGTATCCCCAGCATTTT. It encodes CASSPRQYPQHF.

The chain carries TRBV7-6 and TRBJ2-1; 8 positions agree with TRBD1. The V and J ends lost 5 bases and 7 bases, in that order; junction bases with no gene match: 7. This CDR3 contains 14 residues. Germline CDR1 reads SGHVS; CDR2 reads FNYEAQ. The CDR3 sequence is CASSTWTGNNEQFF. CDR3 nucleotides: TGTGCCAGCAGCACCTGGACAGGGAATAATGAGCAGTTCTTC.

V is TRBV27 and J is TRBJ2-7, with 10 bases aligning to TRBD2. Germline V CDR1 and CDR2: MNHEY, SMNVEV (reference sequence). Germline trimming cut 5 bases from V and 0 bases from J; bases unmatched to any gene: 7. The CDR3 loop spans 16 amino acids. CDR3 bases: TGTGCCAGCAGTGCCCGGACTAGCGGAAACTCCTACGAGCAGTACTTC. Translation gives CASSARTSGNSYEQYF.

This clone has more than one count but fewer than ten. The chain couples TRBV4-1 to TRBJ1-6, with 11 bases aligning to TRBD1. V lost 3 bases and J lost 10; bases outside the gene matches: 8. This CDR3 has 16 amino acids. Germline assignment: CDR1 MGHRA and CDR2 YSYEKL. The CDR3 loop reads CASSQVGTGGRSPLHF. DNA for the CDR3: TGCGCCAGCAGCCAGGTCGGGACAGGGGGTCGATCACCCCTCCACTTT.

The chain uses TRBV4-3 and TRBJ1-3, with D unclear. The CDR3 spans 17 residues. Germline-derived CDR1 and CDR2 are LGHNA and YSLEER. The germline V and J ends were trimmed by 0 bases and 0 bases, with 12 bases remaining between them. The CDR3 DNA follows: TGCGCCAGCAGCCAAGAGGTGACGCTAGACTCTGGAAACACCATATATTTT. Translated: CASSQEVTLDSGNTIYF.

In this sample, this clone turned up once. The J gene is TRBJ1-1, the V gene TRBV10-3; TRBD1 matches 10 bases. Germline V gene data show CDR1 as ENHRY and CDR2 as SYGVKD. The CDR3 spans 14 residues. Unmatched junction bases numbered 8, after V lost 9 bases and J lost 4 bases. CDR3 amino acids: CAIRDRGWPTEAFF. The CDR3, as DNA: TGTGCCATTCGGGACAGGGGCTGGCCCACTGAAGCTTTCTTT.

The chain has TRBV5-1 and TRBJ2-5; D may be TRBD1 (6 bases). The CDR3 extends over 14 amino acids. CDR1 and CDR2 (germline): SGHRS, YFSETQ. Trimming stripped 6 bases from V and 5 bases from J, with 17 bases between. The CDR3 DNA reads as TGCGCCAGCACCATACAGGGAATTGGGGAGACCCAGTACTTC. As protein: CASTIQGIGETQYF.

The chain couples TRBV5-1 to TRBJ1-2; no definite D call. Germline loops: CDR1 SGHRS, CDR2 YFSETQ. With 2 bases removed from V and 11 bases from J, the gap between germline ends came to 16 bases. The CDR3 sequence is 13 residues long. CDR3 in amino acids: CASSLNSRIGYTF. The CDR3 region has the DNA TGCGCCAGCAGCTTAAATTCCCGTATCGGGTACACCTTC.